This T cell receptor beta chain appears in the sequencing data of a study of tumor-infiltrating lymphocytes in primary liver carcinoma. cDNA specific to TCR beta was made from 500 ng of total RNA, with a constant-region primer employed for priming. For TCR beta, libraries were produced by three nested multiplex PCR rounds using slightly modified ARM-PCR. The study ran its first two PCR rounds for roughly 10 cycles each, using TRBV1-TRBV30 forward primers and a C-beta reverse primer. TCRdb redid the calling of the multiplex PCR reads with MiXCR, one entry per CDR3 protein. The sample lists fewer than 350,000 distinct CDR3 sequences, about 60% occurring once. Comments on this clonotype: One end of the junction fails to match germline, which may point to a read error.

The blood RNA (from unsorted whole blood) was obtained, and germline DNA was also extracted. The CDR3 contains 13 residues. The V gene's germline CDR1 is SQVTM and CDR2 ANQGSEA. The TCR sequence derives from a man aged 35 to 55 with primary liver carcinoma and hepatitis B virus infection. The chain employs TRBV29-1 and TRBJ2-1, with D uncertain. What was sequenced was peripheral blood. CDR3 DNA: TGCAGCGTTGAAGCGGGCTCATACAATGAGCAGTCCTTC. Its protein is CSVEAGSYNEQSF.